A single sample is the source of the 4 T cell receptor beta chains below, sequenced in a study of metastatic and nonmetastatic thyroid tumors. TCRdb called clones again from the PCR reads with MiXCR. The table records under 6,500 clones, roughly 32% of them present only once. Every patient underwent thyroid surgery untreated. Input material: adjacent normal tissue. These receptors all stem from a female donor with papillary thyroid cancer or a benign thyroid nodule (not recorded which). Some clones in this sample may be carry-over from other donors' samples.

Ten or more counts support this clone. J is TRBJ2-7 and V is TRBV27, with 11 bases that match TRBD2. V was pared by 5 bases and J by 4 bases, with 16 bases of the junction left unmatched. The germline V gene encodes CDR1 MNHEY and CDR2 SMNVEV (reference sequence). CDR3 size: 18 residues. As DNA, the CDR3 is TGTGCCAGCAGTCAGGCCGAGGGGACTAGCGGAGCCCCTTACGAGCAGTACTTC. It is translated as CASSQAEGTSGAPYEQYF.

This clone has more than one count but fewer than ten. V and J are TRBV7-9 and TRBJ1-3; D unresolved. Germline CDR1 reads SEHNR; CDR2 reads FQNEAQ (reference sequence). Trimming left V 4 bases short and J 4 bases short, with 5 bases between. This CDR3 has 12 residues. CDR3 in DNA: TGTGCCAGCAGCTCACAGGGAAACACCATATATTTT. It encodes CASSSQGNTIYF.

This clone was seen a few times. The CDR3 loop is CASSIWTGDSEQYF. Here the CDR3 DNA reads TGTGCCAGTAGTATATGGACAGGGGATAGCGAGCAGTACTTC. J is TRBJ2-7 and V is TRBV19; 9 bases are a match to TRBD1. From germline, CDR1 is LNHDA and CDR2 SQIVND (reference sequence). The CDR3 contains 14 residues. V dropped 2 bases and J dropped 6; count of bases not matched to a gene: 5.

CDR3 sequence reads: CSVAYPRRSSYEQYF. DNA for the CDR3: TGCAGCGTTGCCTATCCTAGACGGAGCTCCTACGAGCAGTACTTC. V gene TRBV29-1 combines with J gene TRBJ2-7; D not resolved. The V and J ends lost 4 bases and 0 bases respectively, with 16 bases between them. The CDR3 has 15 residues. The V gene's germline CDR1 is SQVTM and CDR2 ANQGSEA.